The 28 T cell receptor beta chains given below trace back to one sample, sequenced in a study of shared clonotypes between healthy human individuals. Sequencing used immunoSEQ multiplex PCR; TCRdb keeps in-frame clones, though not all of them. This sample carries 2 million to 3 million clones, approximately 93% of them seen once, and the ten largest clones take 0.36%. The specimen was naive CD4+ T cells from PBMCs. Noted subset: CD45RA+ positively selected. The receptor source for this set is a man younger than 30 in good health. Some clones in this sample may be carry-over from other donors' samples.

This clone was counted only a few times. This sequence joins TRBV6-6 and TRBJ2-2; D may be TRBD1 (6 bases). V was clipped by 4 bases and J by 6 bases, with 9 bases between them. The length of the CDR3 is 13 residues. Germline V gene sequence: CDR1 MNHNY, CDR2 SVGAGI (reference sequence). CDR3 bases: TGTGCCAGCAGTTTCGGGACATCCGGGGAGCTGTTTTTT. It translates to CASSFGTSGELFF.

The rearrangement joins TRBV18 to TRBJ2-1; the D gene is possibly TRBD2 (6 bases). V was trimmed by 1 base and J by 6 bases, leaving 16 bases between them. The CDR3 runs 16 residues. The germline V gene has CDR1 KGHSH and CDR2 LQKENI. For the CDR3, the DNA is TGTGCCAGCTCACCACTACCCGGCGGGACGATCAATGAGCAGTTCTTC. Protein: CASSPLPGGTINEQFF. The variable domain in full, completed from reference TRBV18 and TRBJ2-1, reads NAGVMQNPRHLVRRRGQEARLRCSPMKGHSHVYWYRQLPEEGLKFMVYLQKENIIDESGMPKERFSAEFPKEGPSILRIQQVVRGDSAAYFCASSPLPGGTINEQFFGPGTRLTVL.

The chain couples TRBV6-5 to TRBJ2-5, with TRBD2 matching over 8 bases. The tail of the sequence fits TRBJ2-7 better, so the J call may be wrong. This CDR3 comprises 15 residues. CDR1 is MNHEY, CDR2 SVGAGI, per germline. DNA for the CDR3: TGTGCCAGCAGCCAGCGGGAGCGAAGCTCCTACGAGCAGTACTTC. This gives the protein CASSQRERSSYEQYF.

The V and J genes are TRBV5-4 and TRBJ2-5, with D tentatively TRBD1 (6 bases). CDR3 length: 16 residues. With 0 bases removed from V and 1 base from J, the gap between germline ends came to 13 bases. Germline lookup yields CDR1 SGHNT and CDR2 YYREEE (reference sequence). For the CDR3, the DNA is TGTGCCAGCAGCTTGGTTCAGAGACAGGCCCAAGAGACCCAGTACTTC. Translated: CASSLVQRQAQETQYF.

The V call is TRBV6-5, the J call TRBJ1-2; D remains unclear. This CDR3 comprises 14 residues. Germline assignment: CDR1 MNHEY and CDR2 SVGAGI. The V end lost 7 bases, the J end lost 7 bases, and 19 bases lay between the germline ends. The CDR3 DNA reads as TGTGCCAGCATCCTAGGACCGGAGTCGGTTGGCTACACCTTC. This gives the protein CASILGPESVGYTF.

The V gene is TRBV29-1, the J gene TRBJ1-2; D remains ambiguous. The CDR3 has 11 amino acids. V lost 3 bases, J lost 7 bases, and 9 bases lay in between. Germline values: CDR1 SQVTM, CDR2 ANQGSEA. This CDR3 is CSVEATFGYTF. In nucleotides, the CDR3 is TGCAGCGTTGAGGCCACGTTTGGCTACACCTTC.

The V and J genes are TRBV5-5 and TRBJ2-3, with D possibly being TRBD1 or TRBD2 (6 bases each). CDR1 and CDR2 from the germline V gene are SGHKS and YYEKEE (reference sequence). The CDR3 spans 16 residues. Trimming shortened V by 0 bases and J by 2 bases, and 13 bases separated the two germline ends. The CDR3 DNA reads TGTGCCAGCAGCTTGGGACTAGGGACAACCACAGATACGCAGTATTTT. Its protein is CASSLGLGTTTDTQYF.

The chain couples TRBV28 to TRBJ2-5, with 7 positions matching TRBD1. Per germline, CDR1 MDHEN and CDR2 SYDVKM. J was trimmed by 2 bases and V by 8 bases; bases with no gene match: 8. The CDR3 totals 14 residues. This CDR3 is CASQPETGQETQYF. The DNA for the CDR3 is TGTGCCAGCCAACCCGAGACAGGGCAAGAGACCCAGTACTTC.

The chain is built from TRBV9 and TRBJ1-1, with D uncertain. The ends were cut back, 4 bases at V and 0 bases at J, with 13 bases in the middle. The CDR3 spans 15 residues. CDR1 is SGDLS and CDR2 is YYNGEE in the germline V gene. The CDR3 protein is CASSSHPSMNTEAFF. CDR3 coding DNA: TGTGCCAGCAGCTCCCACCCCAGCATGAACACTGAAGCTTTCTTT. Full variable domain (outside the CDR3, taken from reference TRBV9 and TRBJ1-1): DSGVTQTPKHLITATGQRVTLRCSPRSGDLSVYWYQQSLDQGLQFLIQYYNGEERAKGNILERFSAQQFPDLHSELNLSSLELGDSALYFCASSSHPSMNTEAFFGQGTRLTVV.

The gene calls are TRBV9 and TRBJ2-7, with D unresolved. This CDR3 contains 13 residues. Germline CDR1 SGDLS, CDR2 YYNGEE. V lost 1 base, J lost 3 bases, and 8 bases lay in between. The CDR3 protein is CASSVSPGYEQYF. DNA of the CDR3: TGTGCCAGCAGCGTATCCCCCGGCTACGAGCAGTACTTC.

In DNA, the CDR3 is TGCGCCAGCAGCGCCGATCCTACAGGGGCTGGAAACACCATATATTTT. As protein: CASSADPTGAGNTIYF. The J gene is TRBJ1-3, the V gene TRBV5-1; 7 nucleotides agree with TRBD1. J was trimmed by 2 bases and V by 4 bases; bases with no gene match: 9. This CDR3 is 16 amino acids long. Germline values: CDR1 SGHRS, CDR2 YFSETQ.

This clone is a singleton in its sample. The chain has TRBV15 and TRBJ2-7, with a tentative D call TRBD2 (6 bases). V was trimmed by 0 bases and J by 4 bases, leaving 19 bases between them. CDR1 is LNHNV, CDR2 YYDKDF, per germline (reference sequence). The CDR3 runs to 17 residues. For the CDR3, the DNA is TGTGCCACCAGCAGAGATCTGGGGAGCGGGTCCCTTTACGAGCAGTACTTC. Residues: CATSRDLGSGSLYEQYF.

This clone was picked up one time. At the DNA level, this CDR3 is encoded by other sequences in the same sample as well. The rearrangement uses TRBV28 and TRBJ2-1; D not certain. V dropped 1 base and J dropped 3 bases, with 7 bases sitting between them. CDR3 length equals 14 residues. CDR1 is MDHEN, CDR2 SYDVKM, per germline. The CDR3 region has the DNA TGTGCCAGCAGTTTATTAGAGAGCTACAATGAGCAGTTCTTC. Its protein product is CASSLLESYNEQFF.

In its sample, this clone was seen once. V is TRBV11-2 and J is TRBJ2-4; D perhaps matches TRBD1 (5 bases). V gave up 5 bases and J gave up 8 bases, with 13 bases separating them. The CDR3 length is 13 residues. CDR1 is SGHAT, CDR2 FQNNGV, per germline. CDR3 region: CASSVLTQDIQYF. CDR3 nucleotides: TGTGCCAGCAGCGTATTAACACAGGACATTCAGTACTTC.

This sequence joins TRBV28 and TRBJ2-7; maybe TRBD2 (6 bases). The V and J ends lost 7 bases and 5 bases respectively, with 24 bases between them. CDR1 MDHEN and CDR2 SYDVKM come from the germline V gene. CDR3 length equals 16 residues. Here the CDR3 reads CASTPGLAPVSDEQYF. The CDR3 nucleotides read TGTGCCAGCACCCCGGGACTTGCACCCGTTTCCGACGAGCAGTACTTC.

For the CDR3, the DNA is TGTGCCAGTAGGAGACAAACTGTCACAGATACGCAGTATTTT. Translated: CASRRQTVTDTQYF. This chain joins TRBV19 and TRBJ2-3; D is uncertain. Trimming removed 6 bases from V and 2 bases from J, with 12 bases in between. Germline CDR1 and CDR2: LNHDA and SQIVND (reference sequence). This CDR3 is built from 14 residues.

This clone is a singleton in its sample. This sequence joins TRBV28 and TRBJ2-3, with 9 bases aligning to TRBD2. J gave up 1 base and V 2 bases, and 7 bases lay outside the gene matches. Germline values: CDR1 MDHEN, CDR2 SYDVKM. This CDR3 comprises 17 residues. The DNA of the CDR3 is TGTGCCAGCAGTTTACCGGCTAGCGGGAAAGGCACAGATACGCAGTATTTT. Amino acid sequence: CASSLPASGKGTDTQYF.

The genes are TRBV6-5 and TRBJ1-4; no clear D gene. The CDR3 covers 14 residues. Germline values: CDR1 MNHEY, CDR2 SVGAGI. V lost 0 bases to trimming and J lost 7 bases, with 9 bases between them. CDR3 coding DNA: TGTGCCAGCAGTTACTCGAGGTTCGGTGAAAAACTGTTTTTT. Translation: CASSYSRFGEKLFF.

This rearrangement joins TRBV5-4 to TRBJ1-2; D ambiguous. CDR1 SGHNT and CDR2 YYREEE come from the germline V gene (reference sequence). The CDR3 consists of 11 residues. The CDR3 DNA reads TGTGCAATGGTCCGGGGAAATGGCTACACCTTC. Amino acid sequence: CAMVRGNGYTF.

The CDR3 DNA follows: TGTGCCAGCAGTTTAGCAGGATGGACGGGAGCCAACACCGGGGAGCTGTTTTTT. Protein sequence: CASSLAGWTGANTGELFF. The chain links TRBV28 to TRBJ2-2; possible D gene TRBD2, 6 bases. The germline gives CDR1 MDHEN, CDR2 SYDVKM. This CDR3 is 18 amino acids long. Trimming shortened V by 2 bases and J by 2 bases, and 18 bases separated the two germline ends.

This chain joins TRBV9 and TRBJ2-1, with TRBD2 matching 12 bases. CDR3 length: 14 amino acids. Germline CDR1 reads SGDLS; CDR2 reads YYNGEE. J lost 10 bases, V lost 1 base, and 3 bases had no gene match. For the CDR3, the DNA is TGTGCCAGCAGCGTACCTAGCGGGAGGGGCGAGCAGTTCTTC. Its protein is CASSVPSGRGEQFF.

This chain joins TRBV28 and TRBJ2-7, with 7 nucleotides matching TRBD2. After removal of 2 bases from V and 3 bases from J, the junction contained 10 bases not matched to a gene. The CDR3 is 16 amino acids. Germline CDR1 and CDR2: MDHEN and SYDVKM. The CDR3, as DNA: TGTGCCAGCAGTTTAGGGTACGCTAGCGGATTCTACGAGCAGTACTTC. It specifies CASSLGYASGFYEQYF.

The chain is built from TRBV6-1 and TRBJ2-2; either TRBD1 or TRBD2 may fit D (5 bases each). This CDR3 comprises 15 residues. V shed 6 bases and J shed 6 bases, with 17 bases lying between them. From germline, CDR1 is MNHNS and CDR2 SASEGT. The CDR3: CASSWNEGYAGELFF. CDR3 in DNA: TGTGCCAGCAGCTGGAATGAGGGGTACGCCGGGGAGCTGTTTTTT.

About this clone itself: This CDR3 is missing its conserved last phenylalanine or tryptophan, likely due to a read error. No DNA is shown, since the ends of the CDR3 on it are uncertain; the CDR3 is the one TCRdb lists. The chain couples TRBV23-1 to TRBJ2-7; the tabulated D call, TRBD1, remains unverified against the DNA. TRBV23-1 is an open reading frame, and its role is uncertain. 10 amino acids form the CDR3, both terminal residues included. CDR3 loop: CASRWTGWAI.

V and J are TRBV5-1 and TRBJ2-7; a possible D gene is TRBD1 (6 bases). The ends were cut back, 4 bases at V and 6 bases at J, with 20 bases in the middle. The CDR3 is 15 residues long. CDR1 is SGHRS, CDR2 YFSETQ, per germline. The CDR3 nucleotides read TGCGCCAGCAGCCACCAGGGGTCTTCGGAATCCGAGCAGTACTTC. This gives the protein CASSHQGSSESEQYF.

In nucleotides, the CDR3 is TGTGCCAGCAGCTTCAACGCGGAGACCCAGTACTTC. It specifies CASSFNAETQYF. The chain combines TRBV11-3 with TRBJ2-5; D gene uncertain. From germline, CDR1 is SGHNT and CDR2 YENEEA. This CDR3 comprises 12 residues. V gave up 3 bases and J gave up 5 bases, with 7 bases separating them.

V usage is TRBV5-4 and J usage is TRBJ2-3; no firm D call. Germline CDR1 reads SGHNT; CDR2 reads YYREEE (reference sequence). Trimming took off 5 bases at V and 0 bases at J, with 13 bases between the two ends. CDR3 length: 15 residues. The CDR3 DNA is TGTGCCAGCAGTCCGACATCGCCTAGCACAGATACGCAGTATTTT. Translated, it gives CASSPTSPSTDTQYF.

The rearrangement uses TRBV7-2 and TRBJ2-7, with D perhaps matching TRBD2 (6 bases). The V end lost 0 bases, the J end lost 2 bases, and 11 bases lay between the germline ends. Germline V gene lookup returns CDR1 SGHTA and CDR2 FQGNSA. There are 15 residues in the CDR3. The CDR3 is CASSLARGPTYEQYF. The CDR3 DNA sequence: TGTGCCAGCAGCTTAGCGCGGGGCCCGACCTACGAGCAGTACTTC.